The subject of this entry is one TCR beta chain. A read error may account for a junction end that differs from germline. The data are from a study of blood T cells in healthy people across ages. Samples each yielded at least 6 micrograms of total RNA. CDR3 length: 14 residues. CDR1 is MNHEY, CDR2 SVGEGT, per germline. The second PCR ran roughly 6 to 11 cycles with a sample-barcoded 5' primer and J-beta primers. Unique molecular identifiers of 12 random nucleotides labeled each cDNA. TCRdb re-analysed the 5' RACE reads in MiXCR, keeping a single row per CDR3 protein. The sample records fewer than 800,000 distinct CDR3 sequences, 49% being singletons.

The chain couples TRBV6-2 or TRBV6-3 to TRBJ2-7; 8 nucleotides align to TRBD1. The clonotype comes from a woman aged 60-70 years in good health. The sequencing sample was made of blood. Written as DNA, the CDR3 is TGTACCAGCAGTTACGACAGGGGCCCCTACGAGCAGTACTTC. This translates into CTSSYDRGPYEQYF.